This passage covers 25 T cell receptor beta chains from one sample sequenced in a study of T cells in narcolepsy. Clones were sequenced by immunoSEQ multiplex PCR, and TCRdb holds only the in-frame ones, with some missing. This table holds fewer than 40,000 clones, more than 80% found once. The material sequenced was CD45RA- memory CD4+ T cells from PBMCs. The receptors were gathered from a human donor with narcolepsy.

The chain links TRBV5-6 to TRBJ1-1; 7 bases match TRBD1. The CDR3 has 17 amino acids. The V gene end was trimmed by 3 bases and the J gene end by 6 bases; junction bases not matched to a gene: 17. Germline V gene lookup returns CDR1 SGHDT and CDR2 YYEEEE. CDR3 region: CASSWRGGGAKYSEAFF. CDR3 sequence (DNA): TGTGCCAGCAGCTGGAGAGGAGGGGGCGCGAAATACTCTGAAGCTTTCTTT.

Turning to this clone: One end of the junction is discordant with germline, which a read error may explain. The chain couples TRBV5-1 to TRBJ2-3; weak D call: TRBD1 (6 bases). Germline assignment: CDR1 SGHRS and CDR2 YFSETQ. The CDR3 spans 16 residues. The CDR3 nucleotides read TGCGCCAGCAGCTTGTCAGACAGGAAAAGCATAGATACGCAGTATTTT. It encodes CASSLSDRKSIDTQYF.

This CDR3 is CASRVGGKNEKLFF. The CDR3 region has the DNA TGTGCCAGCAGAGTCGGGGGGAAGAATGAAAAACTGTTTTTT. The chain is built from TRBV6-5 and TRBJ1-4, with D possibly matching TRBD1 (5 bases). The CDR3 consists of 14 residues. Looked up from germline, CDR1 is MNHEY and CDR2 is SVGAGI. The germline V and J ends were trimmed by 6 bases and 5 bases, with 13 bases remaining between them.

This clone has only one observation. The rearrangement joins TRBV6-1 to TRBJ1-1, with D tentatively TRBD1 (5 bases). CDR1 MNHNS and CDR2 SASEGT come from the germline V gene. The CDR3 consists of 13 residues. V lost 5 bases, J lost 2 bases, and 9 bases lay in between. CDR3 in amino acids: CASSWTSNTEAFF. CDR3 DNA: TGTGCCAGCAGTTGGACATCTAACACTGAAGCTTTCTTT.

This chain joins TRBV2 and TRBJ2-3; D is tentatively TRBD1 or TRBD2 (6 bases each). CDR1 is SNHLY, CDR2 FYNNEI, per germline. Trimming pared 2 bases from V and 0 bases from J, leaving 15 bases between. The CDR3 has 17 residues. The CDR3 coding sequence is TGTGCCAGCAGTGAATCGGGGGCCCTATATAGCACAGATACGCAGTATTTT. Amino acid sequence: CASSESGALYSTDTQYF.

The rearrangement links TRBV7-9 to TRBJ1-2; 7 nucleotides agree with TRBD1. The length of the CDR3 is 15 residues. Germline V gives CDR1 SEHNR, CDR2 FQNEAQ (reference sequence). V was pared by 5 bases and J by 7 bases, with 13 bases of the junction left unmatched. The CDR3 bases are TGTGCCAGCAGCCCTCCTAAGGGGGCTGGAGTTGGCTACACCTTC. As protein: CASSPPKGAGVGYTF.

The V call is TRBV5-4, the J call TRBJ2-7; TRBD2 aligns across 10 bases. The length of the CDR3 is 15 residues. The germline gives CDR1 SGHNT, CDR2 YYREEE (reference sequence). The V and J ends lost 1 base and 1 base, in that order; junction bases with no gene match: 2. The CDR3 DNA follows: TGTGCCAGCAGCTTGAAGACTAGCGGGTCCTACGAGCAGTACTTC. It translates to CASSLKTSGSYEQYF.

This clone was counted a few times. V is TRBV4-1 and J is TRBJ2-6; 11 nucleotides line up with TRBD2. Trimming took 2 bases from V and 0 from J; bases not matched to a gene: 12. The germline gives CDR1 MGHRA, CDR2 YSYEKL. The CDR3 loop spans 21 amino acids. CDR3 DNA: TGCGCCAGCAGCCAACGCACTTCGGGACTAGCGGTGTACTCTGGGGCCAACGTCCTGACTTTC. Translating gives CASSQRTSGLAVYSGANVLTF.

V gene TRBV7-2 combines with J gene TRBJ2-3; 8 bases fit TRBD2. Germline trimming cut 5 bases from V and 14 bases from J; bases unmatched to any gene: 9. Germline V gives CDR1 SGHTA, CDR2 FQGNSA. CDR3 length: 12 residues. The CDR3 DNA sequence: TGTGCCAGCAGCCTTACTAGCGGCGATTGGTATTTT. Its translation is CASSLTSGDWYF.

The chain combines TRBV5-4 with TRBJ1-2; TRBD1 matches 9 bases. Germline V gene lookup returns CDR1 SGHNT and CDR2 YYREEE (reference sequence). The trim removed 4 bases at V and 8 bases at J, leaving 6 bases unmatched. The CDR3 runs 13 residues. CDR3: CASSLQGARGYTF. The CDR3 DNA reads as TGTGCCAGCAGCCTACAGGGGGCGAGAGGCTACACCTTC.

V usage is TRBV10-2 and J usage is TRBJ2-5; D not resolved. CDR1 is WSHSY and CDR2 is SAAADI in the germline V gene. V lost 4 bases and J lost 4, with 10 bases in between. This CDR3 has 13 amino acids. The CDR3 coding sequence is TGCGCCAGCAGTGCCCAGGCTCGAGAGACCCAGTACTTC. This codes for CASSAQARETQYF.

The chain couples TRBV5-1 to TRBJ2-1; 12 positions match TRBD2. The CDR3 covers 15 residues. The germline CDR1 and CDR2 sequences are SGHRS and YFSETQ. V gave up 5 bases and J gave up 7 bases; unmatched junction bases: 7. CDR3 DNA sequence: TGCGCCAGCAGTCCTTTGACTAGCGGGGGAAATGAGCAGTTCTTC. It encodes CASSPLTSGGNEQFF.

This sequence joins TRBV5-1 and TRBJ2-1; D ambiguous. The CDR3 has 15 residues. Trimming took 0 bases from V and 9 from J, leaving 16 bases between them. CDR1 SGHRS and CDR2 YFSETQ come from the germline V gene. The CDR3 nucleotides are TGCGCCAGCAGCTTGGACCTACAACGAACTGGTGAGCAGTTCTTC. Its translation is CASSLDLQRTGEQFF.

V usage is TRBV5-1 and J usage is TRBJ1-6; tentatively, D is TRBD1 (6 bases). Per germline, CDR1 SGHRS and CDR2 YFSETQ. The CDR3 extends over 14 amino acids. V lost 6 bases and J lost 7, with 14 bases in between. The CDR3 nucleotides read TGCGCCAGCACCACCGACACAGGGAATTCACCCCTCCACTTT. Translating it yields CASTTDTGNSPLHF. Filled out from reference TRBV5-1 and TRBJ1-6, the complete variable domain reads KAGVTQTPRYLIKTRGQQVTLSCSPISGHRSVSWYQQTPGQGLQFLFEYFSETQRNKGNFPGRFSGRQFSNSRSEMNVSTLELGDSALYLCASTTDTGNSPLHFGNGTRLTVT.

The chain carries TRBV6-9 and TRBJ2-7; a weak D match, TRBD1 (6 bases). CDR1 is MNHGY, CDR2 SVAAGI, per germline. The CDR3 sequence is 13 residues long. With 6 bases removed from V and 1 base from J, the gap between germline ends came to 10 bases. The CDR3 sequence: CASRLDRSYEQYF. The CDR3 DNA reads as TGTGCCAGCAGACTCGACAGGTCCTACGAGCAGTACTTC.

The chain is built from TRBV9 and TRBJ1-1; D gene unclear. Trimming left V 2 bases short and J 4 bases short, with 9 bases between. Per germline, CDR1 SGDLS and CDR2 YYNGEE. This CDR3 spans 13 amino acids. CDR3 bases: TGTGCCAGCAGCGTCAGACCGGTCACTGAAGCTTTCTTT. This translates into CASSVRPVTEAFF.

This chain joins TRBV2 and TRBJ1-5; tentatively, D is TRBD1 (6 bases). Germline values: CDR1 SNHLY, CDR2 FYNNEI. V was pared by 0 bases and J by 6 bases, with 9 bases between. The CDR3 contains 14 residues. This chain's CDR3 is CASSEAGRGQPQHF. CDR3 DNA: TGTGCCAGCAGTGAAGCGGGCAGGGGTCAGCCCCAGCATTTT.

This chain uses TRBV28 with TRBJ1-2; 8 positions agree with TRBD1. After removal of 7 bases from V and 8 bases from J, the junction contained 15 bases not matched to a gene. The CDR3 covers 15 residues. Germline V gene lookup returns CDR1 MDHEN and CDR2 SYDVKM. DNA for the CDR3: TGTGCCAGCATCCGGGACAGGACGATCGGCTGGGGCTACACCTTC. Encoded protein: CASIRDRTIGWGYTF.

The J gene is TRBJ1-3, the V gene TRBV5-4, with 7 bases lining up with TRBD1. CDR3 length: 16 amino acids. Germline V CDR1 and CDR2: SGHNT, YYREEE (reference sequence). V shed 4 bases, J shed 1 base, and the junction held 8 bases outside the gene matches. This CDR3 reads CASSRDSQTSGNTIYF. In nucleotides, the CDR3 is TGTGCCAGCAGCCGGGACAGCCAAACTTCTGGAAACACCATATATTTT.

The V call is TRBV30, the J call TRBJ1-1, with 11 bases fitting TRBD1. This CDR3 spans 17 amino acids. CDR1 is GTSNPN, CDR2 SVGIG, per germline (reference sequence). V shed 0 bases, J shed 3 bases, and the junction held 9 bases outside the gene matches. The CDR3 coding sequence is TGTGCCTGGAGTGTACGGACAGGGGGCGGAGAGGACACTGAAGCTTTCTTT. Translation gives CAWSVRTGGGEDTEAFF.

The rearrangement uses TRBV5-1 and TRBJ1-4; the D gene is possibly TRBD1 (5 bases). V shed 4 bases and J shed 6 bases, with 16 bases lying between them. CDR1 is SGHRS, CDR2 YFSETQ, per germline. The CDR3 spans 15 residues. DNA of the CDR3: TGCGCCAGCAGCCCCGGGGGGAGTCGGGATGAAAAACTGTTTTTT. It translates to CASSPGGSRDEKLFF.

CDR3 nucleotide sequence: TGTGCCAGCAGCTTTCGACCCCGGGATGGCTACACCTTC. Translating it yields CASSFRPRDGYTF. The rearrangement links TRBV7-2 to TRBJ1-2, with D unresolved. The CDR3 runs 13 residues. The germline CDR1 and CDR2 sequences are SGHTA and FQGNSA. Trimming removed 3 bases from V and 6 bases from J, with 11 bases in between.

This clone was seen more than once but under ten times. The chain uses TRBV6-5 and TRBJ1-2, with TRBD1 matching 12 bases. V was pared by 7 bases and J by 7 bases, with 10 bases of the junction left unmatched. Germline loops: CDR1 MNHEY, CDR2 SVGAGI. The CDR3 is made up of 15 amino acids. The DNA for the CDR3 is TGTGCCAGCATGTTGGCCGGGACAGGGGGCTTTGGCTACACCTTC. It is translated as CASMLAGTGGFGYTF.

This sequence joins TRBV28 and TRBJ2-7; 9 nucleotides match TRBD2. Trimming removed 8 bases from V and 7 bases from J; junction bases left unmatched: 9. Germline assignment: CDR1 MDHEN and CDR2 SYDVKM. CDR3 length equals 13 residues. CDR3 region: CASRRGGPGEQYF. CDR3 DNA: TGTGCCAGCCGGCGGGGGGGGCCGGGGGAGCAGTACTTC.

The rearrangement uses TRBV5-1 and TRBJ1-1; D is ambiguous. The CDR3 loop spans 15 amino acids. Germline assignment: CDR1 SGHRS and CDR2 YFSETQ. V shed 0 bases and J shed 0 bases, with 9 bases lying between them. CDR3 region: CASSLGQTMNTEAFF. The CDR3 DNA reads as TGCGCCAGCAGCTTGGGTCAGACTATGAACACTGAAGCTTTCTTT.